The next 5 T cell receptor beta chains were all read from a single sample in a study of T-cell memory formation after mild COVID-19. TCRdb called the 5' RACE reads again in MiXCR, with one record for every CDR3 protein. The sample holds about 100,000 distinct CDR3 sequences, approximately 14% seen once. The sequenced sample was PBMCs or a T cell subset sorted from them (not recorded which). The source is a young man who had mild COVID-19 (a few samples of this study predate the infection). Cell type and time point are not known.

Many counts were recorded for this clonotype. This chain links TRBV25-1 with TRBJ2-3; 9 nucleotides align to TRBD1. The V segment lost 5 bases and the J segment 2 bases; nucleotides outside the gene matches: 8. The germline V gene has CDR1 MGHDK and CDR2 SYGVNS. The CDR3 has 16 amino acids. Written as DNA, the CDR3 is TGTGCCAGCAGTAAAACCCGGGACAGGGTCACAGATACGCAGTATTTT. It codes for CASSKTRDRVTDTQYF.

V is TRBV29-1 and J is TRBJ2-3; TRBD2 aligns across 9 bases. V shed 5 bases and J 6 bases; nucleotides not matched to a gene: 18. Germline values: CDR1 SQVTM, CDR2 ANQGSEA. The CDR3 spans 17 residues. The CDR3 DNA reads as TGCAGCGTTCTTGTGCGGGGGGGCTCCTGGGTCTCGGATACGCAGTATTTT. Its protein product is CSVLVRGGSWVSDTQYF.

This clonotype has only a few counts. The rearrangement uses TRBV7-9 and TRBJ2-3, with TRBD1 identical over 9 bases. Germline values: CDR1 SEHNR, CDR2 FQNEAQ (reference sequence). The CDR3 has 15 amino acids. Trimming cost V 5 bases and J 4 bases; bases outside gene matches: 7. As DNA, the CDR3 is TGTGCCAGCAGCGACAGGGACAGGGACTCAGATACGCAGTATTTT. Residues: CASSDRDRDSDTQYF.

This clonotype was seen more than once but under ten times. This chain uses TRBV6-5 with TRBJ1-2; D may be TRBD1 (5 bases). CDR3 length: 15 amino acids. CDR1 and CDR2 (germline): MNHEY, SVGAGI. With 6 bases removed from V and 2 bases from J, the gap between germline ends came to 16 bases. Written as DNA, the CDR3 is TGTGCCAGCAGCGCCGTCATGACAGCAAACTATGGCTACACCTTC. It translates to CASSAVMTANYGYTF.

The table lists this clonotype with many counts. The J gene is TRBJ2-5, the V gene TRBV5-6; the D is unclear. Germline CDR1 reads SGHDT; CDR2 reads YYEEEE. The CDR3 contains 13 residues. V was pared by 5 bases and J by 2 bases, with 10 bases between. The DNA of the CDR3 is TGTGCCAGCAGTTCGGGCAGGCAAGAGACCCAGTACTTC. Translated: CASSSGRQETQYF.